This T cell receptor (beta chain) was identified during a study of cytotoxic CD8 clonotypes in ibrutinib-treated CLL. Whole-study context: The cohort had about 11 relapsed/refractory and around 15 treatment-naive patients, 17 to 18 IGHV unmutated. The study's findings and limits: The times at which samples were taken varied between sustained-remission and progressing patients. Researchers report that baseline clonality outpaced age-matched healthy donors and tracked circulating CD8+ T-cell counts.

Germline CDR1 reads SQVTM; CDR2 reads ANQGSEA. V shed 0 bases, J shed 6 bases, and the junction held 16 bases outside the gene matches. The CDR3 is 17 residues long. Concerning this clone itself: As yet, its antigen is unknown.

Repertoires were generated with immunoSEQ multiplex PCR, while TCRdb's copy carries only in-frame clones and drops some. Among 250,000 to 350,000 clones listed, approximately 76% were seen once. The V and J genes are TRBV29-1 and TRBJ1-1; 7 bases match TRBD1. The clonotype originates from a human donor with chronic lymphocytic leukemia. Sequencing was performed on PBMCs, taken at disease progression, from a patient treated with ibrutinib. This chain's CDR3 is CSVEDRRTGLFGAEAFF. DNA of the CDR3: TGCAGCGTTGAAGATCGTAGGACAGGCCTTTTTGGCGCTGAAGCTTTCTTT.